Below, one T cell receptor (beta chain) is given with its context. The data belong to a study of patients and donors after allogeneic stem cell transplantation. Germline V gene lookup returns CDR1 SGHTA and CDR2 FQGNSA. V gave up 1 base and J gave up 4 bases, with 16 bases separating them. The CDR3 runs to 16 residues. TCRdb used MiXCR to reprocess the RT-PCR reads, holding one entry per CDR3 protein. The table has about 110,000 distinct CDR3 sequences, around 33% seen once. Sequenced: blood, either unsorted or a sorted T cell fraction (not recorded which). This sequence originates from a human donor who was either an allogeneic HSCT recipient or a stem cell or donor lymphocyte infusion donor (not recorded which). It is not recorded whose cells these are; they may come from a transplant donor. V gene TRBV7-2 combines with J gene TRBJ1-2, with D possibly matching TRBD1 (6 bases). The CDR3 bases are TGTGCCAGCAGCTTAGTACCGGGACACCAGACCTATGGCTACACCTTC. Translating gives CASSLVPGHQTYGYTF.